This section outlines one T cell receptor (beta chain) sequence together with its context. The antigen is undetermined. The CDR3 has 14 residues. The V gene's germline CDR1 is DFQATT and CDR2 SNEGSKA (reference sequence). V dropped 7 bases and J dropped 7; count of bases not matched to a gene: 9. Treatment defined: roughly 10-day PBMC culture with coronavirus spike peptide pools or control peptides (ViraFEST assay). With peptide pools, ViraFEST first expanded antigen-specific T cells and afterwards sequenced their TCRs. Cultured CD4+ T-cell DNA underwent Oncomine TCR Beta short-read sequencing. TCRdb itself ran the PCR reads through MiXCR, one entry per CDR3 protein. The table has 20,000 to 30,000 distinct CDR3 sequences, about 50% seen once. This entry is derived from a study of vaccination and CD4 T cells after COVID-19. On the study more broadly: Overlapping peptides covering the spike proteins of SARS-CoV-2, HCoV-NL63, HCoV-OC43 and HCoV-229E were added to stimulate cells.

V usage is TRBV20-1 and J usage is TRBJ2-1, with 11 nucleotides matching TRBD1. The sample here was CD4+ T cells from blood, cultured in vitro, taken before SARS-CoV-2 vaccination. This sequence was found in a human donor who received a COVID-19 vaccine. This chain's CDR3 is CSVLRTGGRNEQFF. CDR3 DNA sequence: TGCAGTGTATTGAGGACAGGGGGCCGTAATGAGCAGTTCTTC.